A selection of T cell receptor beta chains follows, all from one sample in a study of T cells in Graves' hyperthyroidism and ophthalmopathy. A single record per CDR3 protein comes from TCRdb applying MiXCR to the multiplex PCR reads. This table has around 420,000 distinct CDR3 sequences, 15% to 18% appearing once. Sequenced sample: blood. Every receptor here comes from a young woman with Graves' hyperthyroidism. Each CDR3 is given with its conserved first and last residue. Each record gives: J gene, clone size, V gene, D gene, CDR3 protein, CDR3 DNA. The D gene is left open where the match is weak. Where a row states a size, it is once, few, many or the class of an expanded clone; other rows omit it.

j_call: TRBJ1-2; clone_size: few; v_call: TRBV19; d_call: TRBD1; cdr3_aa: CASSGGQGRGDGYTF; cdr3_nt: TGTGCCAGTAGTGGAGGACAGGGTAGGGGAGATGGCTACACCTTC
j_call: TRBJ1-3; clone_size: -; v_call: TRBV6-1; d_call: -; cdr3_aa: CASSETLGLSNTIYF; cdr3_nt: TGTGCCAGCAGTGAAACCTTAGGACTCTCCAACACCATATATTTT
j_call: TRBJ2-5; clone_size: few; v_call: TRBV27; d_call: -; cdr3_aa: CASSFSGYIIRQYF; cdr3_nt: TGTGCCAGCAGTTTTTCAGGGTACATTATTCGGCAGTACTTC
j_call: TRBJ2-3; clone_size: few; v_call: TRBV6-5; d_call: TRBD1; cdr3_aa: CASSYSAQGATDTQYF; cdr3_nt: TGTGCCAGCAGTTACTCGGCGCAGGGGGCCACAGATACGCAGTATTTT
j_call: TRBJ2-3; clone_size: many; v_call: TRBV27; d_call: -; cdr3_aa: CASSFSGPRSDTQYF; cdr3_nt: TGTGCCAGCAGTTTCAGCGGACCACGTTCAGATACGCAGTATTTT
j_call: TRBJ1-1; clone_size: few; v_call: TRBV3-1; d_call: -; cdr3_aa: CASSPGGEFSEAFF; cdr3_nt: TGTGCCAGCAGCCCAGGCGGGGAGTTCTCTGAAGCTTTCTTT
j_call: TRBJ2-3; clone_size: many; v_call: TRBV20-1; d_call: -; cdr3_aa: CSASPFGTSSDTQYF; cdr3_nt: TGCAGTGCTTCCCCTTTCGGCACTAGCTCAGATACGCAGTATTTT
j_call: TRBJ1-1; clone_size: -; v_call: TRBV6-1; d_call: TRBD1; cdr3_aa: CASSGGTGRKEAFF; cdr3_nt: TGTGCCAGCAGTGGGGGGACAGGCCGCAAGGAGGCTTTCTTT
j_call: TRBJ2-5; clone_size: -; v_call: TRBV29-1; d_call: -; cdr3_aa: CSVEEEGYQETQYF; cdr3_nt: TGCAGCGTTGAAGAGGAGGGATACCAAGAGACCCAGTACTTC
j_call: TRBJ2-1; clone_size: -; v_call: TRBV10-3; d_call: -; cdr3_aa: CAISGGVDEQFF; cdr3_nt: TGTGCCATCAGCGGGGGAGTTGATGAGCAGTTCTTC
j_call: TRBJ2-1; clone_size: many; v_call: TRBV29-1; d_call: -; cdr3_aa: CSVDRRNSYNEQFF; cdr3_nt: TGCAGCGTAGACAGGCGAAACTCCTACAATGAGCAGTTCTTC
j_call: TRBJ2-7; clone_size: few; v_call: TRBV2; d_call: -; cdr3_aa: CASSAGHPRSYEQYF; cdr3_nt: TGTGCCAGCAGTGCTGGACACCCCCGCTCCTACGAGCAGTACTTC
j_call: TRBJ1-6; clone_size: few; v_call: TRBV7-9; d_call: TRBD1; cdr3_aa: CASRVGTGGYSPLHF; cdr3_nt: TGTGCCAGCAGGGTCGGGACAGGGGGCTATTCACCCCTCCACTTT
j_call: TRBJ1-1; clone_size: few; v_call: TRBV19; d_call: -; cdr3_aa: CASMSTLYTEAFF; cdr3_nt: TGTGCCAGTATGTCGACCCTCTACACTGAAGCTTTCTTT
j_call: TRBJ2-1; clone_size: many; v_call: TRBV11-2; d_call: -; cdr3_aa: CASSLVGAEQFF; cdr3_nt: TGTGCCAGCAGCTTAGTAGGGGCTGAGCAGTTCTTC